This T cell receptor beta chain was observed in a study of cytomegalovirus exposure and HLA in healthy donors. Study-wide background: Most genotyped donors, 65% to 90% of around 370, had Caucasian-associated genetic ancestry.

CDR1 is SGHTA and CDR2 is FQGNSA in the germline V gene. This CDR3 has 15 amino acids. V trimming: 5 bases; J trimming: 0 bases; junction bases outside the gene matches: 4. General study points: Reportedly, fewer N-insertions than the roughly 700-donor mean appeared in an Asian-associated ancestry cluster in a later analysis.

The PCR used 60 Vbeta and 13 Jbeta primers. Libraries were prepared by immunoSEQ multiplex PCR; TCRdb keeps only in-frame clonotypes and omits some of them. This table has approximately 95,000 clones, 78% appearing once. Points on this clone: The target antigen is unknown.

Sequences were obtained from PBMCs. V is TRBV7-2 and J is TRBJ1-5; 7 positions agree with TRBD1. The clonotype comes from a woman aged 40 to 50 in good health and CMV-seropositive. DNA of the CDR3: TGTGCCAGCAGCCCCCGACAGGGTAGCAATCAGCCCCAGCATTTT. This translates into CASSPRQGSNQPQHF. Full variable domain (rest looked up from reference TRBV7-2 and TRBJ1-5): GAGVSQSPSNKVTEKGKDVELRCDPISGHTALYWYRQSLGQGLEFLIYFQGNSAPDKSGLPSDRFSAERTGGSVSTLTIQRTQQEDSAVYLCASSPRQGSNQPQHFGDGTRLSIL.